The T cell receptor beta chain under discussion was sequenced for a study of blood T cell repertoires in COVID-19 (dated by TCRdb to 2018 to 2020). Background for the entire study: The collaborator samples originated in the United States, Italy and Spain and spanned the acute and convalescent phases of COVID-19. The material from the prospective study consisted of cDNA or gDNA derived from T cells, B-cell-depleted T cells, or PBMCs. Deeply sampled blood TCRbeta repertoires from subjects exposed to, actively infected with, or recovered from COVID-19 were included in the dataset. The repertoires were released in a freely available public database meant as a resource for research on the immune response to SARS-CoV-2. Samples came from the ongoing ImmuneRACE study (first 160 participants) plus 1,254 subjects from 6 global collaborators. A de-identified subject ID, COVID-19 status, age in years and sex were almost always included in the sample metadata. Where available, HLA class I and class II types were taken from metadata supplied by the sample provider and were not determined by assay-based typing.

This clone has only a few counts. What antigen it recognizes has not been identified. The sample holds no much larger clone one base away, and base qualities are not on file. Broader findings and caveats from the paper: How much clinical and demographic metadata was included differed by source and by participant, and the metadata was provided uncurated.

Trimming removed 4 bases from V and 9 bases from J, leaving 16 bases between the germline ends. CDR1 and CDR2, looked up from the germline V gene, are SNHLY and FYNNEI. The CDR3, cysteine through phenylalanine, is 14 amino acids long. Of all the DNA, just the CDR3 is kept, 42 bases in frame from base 1. One collaborating source in Seattle enrolled patients during active infection and followed them longitudinally through the course of disease. Whole blood was collected in K2EDTA tubes by collaborating institutions according to the institutions' own protocols. For TCRbeta analysis, collaborators shipped samples as frozen whole blood, isolated PBMCs, or DNA extracted from either of those sample types. The immunoSEQ Assay, a bias-controlled multiplex PCR, was used to amplify TCRbeta CDR3 regions from genomic DNA. The study's own analysis went as follows. Within the assay, amplification of reference gene primers was used to estimate how many nucleated cells each sample contained. To quantify the absolute abundance of each unique TCRbeta CDR3 rearrangement, sequence reads were collapsed and filtered. Productive Simpson clonality was computed per sample as the square root of Simpson's diversity index over productive rearrangements. This immuneACCESS table, as held by TCRdb, lists in-frame sequences with V and J called but not all clones. Of the missing ones, under half trace to an unresolved V gene in checked studies; the others have no known cause. The DNA gave D and trimming, while V, J and clone size come from that table. The sample contains around 320,000 clones, nearly 90% of them found a single time. The ten largest account for around 10% of the sample.

Sample: peripheral blood. The chain is assembled from TRBV2 and TRBJ2-1, and the D gene may be TRBD2, 5 bases matching. This clonotype originated in a woman aged 30 to 39 with COVID-19, enrolled during active disease. The CDR3 protein sequence reads: CASSVGGVRGEQFF. The DNA sequence is given as TGTGCCAGCAGTGTCGGAGGAGTCAGAGGTGAGCAGTTCTTC.